A single sample gave rise to the 13 T cell receptor beta chains below, sequenced in a study of monozygotic twins with inflammatory bowel disease. TCRdb processed the 5' RACE reads again and assigns one entry to each CDR3 protein, with no DNA. The repertoire table contains approximately 200,000 distinct CDR3 sequences. Sequencing was carried out using blood. The receptor source for this set is a human donor with ulcerative colitis or Crohn's disease, or a healthy co-twin of an affected twin (not recorded which).

J is TRBJ2-7 and V is TRBV7-6; TCRdb proposes TRBD2, but this gene call is untestable without DNA. From germline, CDR1 is SGHVS and CDR2 FNYEAQ. The CDR3 runs 14 residues. The CDR3 sequence: CASSLEEGLLEQYF. The whole variable domain, remainder taken from reference TRBV7-6 and TRBJ2-7, is GAGVSQSPRYKVTKRGQDVALRCDPISGHVSLYWYRQALGQGPEFLTYFNYEAQQDKSGLPNDRFSAERPEGSISTLTIQRTEQRDSAMYRCASSLEEGLLEQYFGPGTRLTVT.

The J gene is TRBJ2-2, the V gene TRBV12-3 or TRBV12-4; TCRdb proposes TRBD1, but this gene call is untestable without DNA. The CDR3 contains 16 residues. CDR3 region: CASSPDPGGTTGELFF.

The chain joins TRBV7-3 to TRBJ2-4; TCRdb designates TRBD1, a call that cannot be tested without DNA. Per germline, CDR1 SGHTA and CDR2 FQGTGA. There are 17 residues in the CDR3. The CDR3 spells CASSPSVGEGRNDIQYF.

This chain links TRBV29-1 with TRBJ2-3; TCRdb selects TRBD2, and the lack of DNA leaves this call unchecked. The CDR3 length is 15 residues. Germline CDR1 is SQVTM and CDR2 is ANQGSEA. This CDR3 reads CSVVRAYTLTDTQYF.

The chain combines TRBV15 with TRBJ2-1; TCRdb designates TRBD2, a call that cannot be tested without DNA. Germline-derived CDR1 and CDR2 are LNHNV and YYDKDF (reference sequence). CDR3 length: 12 residues. The CDR3 here is CATSNPPGLQFF.

V is TRBV21-1 and J is TRBJ2-3; without DNA, the TCRdb call of TRBD2 cannot be checked. TRBV21-1 is given as a pseudogene. The CDR3 length is 14 residues. The CDR3 sequence is CASSKGLDYYSQYF.

This chain connects TRBV6-2 or TRBV6-3 to TRBJ2-3; TCRdb returns TRBD1, unconfirmable since there is no DNA. CDR1 and CDR2 (germline): MNHEY, SVGEGT. The CDR3 is 13 amino acids. The CDR3 sequence: CASRLTGEDTQYF.

This chain links TRBV5-1 with TRBJ2-1; TCRdb indicates TRBD2, and absent DNA this call remains unverified. CDR1 SGHRS and CDR2 YFSETQ come from the germline V gene. The CDR3 is 16 amino acids. CDR3 amino acids: CASSLAASATYNEQFF.

The gene calls are TRBV24-1 and TRBJ2-5; no DNA is available, so the TRBD1 call from TCRdb remains unchecked. Germline V gene lookup returns CDR1 KGHDR and CDR2 SFDVKD. CDR3 length: 14 residues. CDR3 residues: CATMGTAPQETQYF.

The chain has TRBV7-2 and TRBJ1-2; TCRdb picks TRBD1, but there is no DNA to check that call. This CDR3 has 14 residues. CDR1 and CDR2 from the germline V gene are SGHTA and FQGNSA. The CDR3: CASSLAGAVYGYTF.

The chain joins TRBV4-1 to TRBJ2-7; the TRBD1 assignment by TCRdb is unverifiable without DNA. The CDR3 loop spans 16 amino acids. CDR1 MGHRA and CDR2 YSYEKL come from the germline V gene. CDR3 in amino acids: CASSQESRTGTYEQYF.

The chain has TRBV29-1 and TRBJ1-1; TCRdb indicates TRBD1, and absent DNA this call remains unverified. The CDR3 runs to 12 residues. Germline-derived CDR1 and CDR2 are SQVTM and ANQGSEA. CDR3 amino acids: CSPRGENTEAFF.

The J gene is TRBJ2-2, the V gene TRBV27; with no DNA, the TCRdb D assignment of TRBD2 cannot be verified. The CDR3 is 16 residues long. CDR1 and CDR2 from the germline V gene are MNHEY and SMNVEV (reference sequence). CDR3 sequence: CASSLMGLTQAGELFF.